The source of this T cell receptor (beta chain) is a study of cytomegalovirus exposure and HLA in healthy donors. For the study at large: Among some 400 genotyped donors, 80% to 90% fell in the Caucasian-associated ancestry cluster.

V was clipped by 6 bases and J by 4 bases, with 19 bases between them. Germline lookup yields CDR1 SGHDT and CDR2 YYEEEE. This CDR3 spans 15 amino acids. Whole-study findings and limits: Within the data, a cluster of highly shared sequence variants was likely a sequencing artifact.

In regard to this clone: Its antigen is not known.

13 Jbeta primers and 60 Vbeta primers were used for the PCR. Clones were sequenced by immunoSEQ multiplex PCR, and TCRdb holds only the in-frame ones, with some missing. The sample yields more than 80,000 clones, over 75% seen once. The chain is built from TRBV5-6 and TRBJ1-1; D may be TRBD1 (6 bases). The sample taken for sequencing was PBMCs. The sequence was collected from a girl between 2 and 10 years old in good health and CMV-seropositive. CDR3 residues: CASTMGGGWGTEAFF. The CDR3 coding sequence is TGTGCCAGCACCATGGGGGGGGGCTGGGGCACTGAAGCTTTCTTT. The whole variable domain, filled in from reference TRBV5-6 and TRBJ1-1, reads DAGVTQSPTHLIKTRGQQVTLRCSPKSGHDTVSWYQQALGQGPQFIFQYYEEEERQRGNFPDRFSGHQFPNYSSELNVNALLLGDSALYLCASTMGGGWGTEAFFGQGTRLTVV.